This paragraph covers one TCR beta chain sequence. Its antigen is undetermined. Germline lookup yields CDR1 SGDLS and CDR2 YYNGEE. The trim removed 4 bases at V and 2 bases at J, leaving 6 bases unmatched. CDR3 length: 15 residues. The record originates from a study of cytomegalovirus exposure and HLA in healthy donors. Researchers ran the PCR with 60 Vbeta and 13 Jbeta primers. The repertoire was sequenced with immunoSEQ multiplex PCR; TCRdb's copy has only in-frame clones and lacks some. The sample has hundreds of thousands of clones; roughly 70% are singletons. General observations from the study: Some highly shared sequence variants likely arose as a pipeline artifact. Reports showed the classifier diagnosing cytomegalovirus status with high specificity and sensitivity.

The sequence was collected from a female donor in good health and CMV-seronegative. V gene TRBV9 combines with J gene TRBJ2-7; 10 bases map to TRBD2. Specimen: PBMCs. CDR3 DNA sequence: TGTGCCAGCAGCCCATCCCTAGCGGGAGCCTACGAGCAGTACTTC. As protein: CASSPSLAGAYEQYF. Drawing the rest from reference TRBV9 and TRBJ2-7, the complete variable domain is DSGVTQTPKHLITATGQRVTLRCSPRSGDLSVYWYQQSLDQGLQFLIQYYNGEERAKGNILERFSAQQFPDLHSELNLSSLELGDSALYFCASSPSLAGAYEQYFGPGTRLTVT.